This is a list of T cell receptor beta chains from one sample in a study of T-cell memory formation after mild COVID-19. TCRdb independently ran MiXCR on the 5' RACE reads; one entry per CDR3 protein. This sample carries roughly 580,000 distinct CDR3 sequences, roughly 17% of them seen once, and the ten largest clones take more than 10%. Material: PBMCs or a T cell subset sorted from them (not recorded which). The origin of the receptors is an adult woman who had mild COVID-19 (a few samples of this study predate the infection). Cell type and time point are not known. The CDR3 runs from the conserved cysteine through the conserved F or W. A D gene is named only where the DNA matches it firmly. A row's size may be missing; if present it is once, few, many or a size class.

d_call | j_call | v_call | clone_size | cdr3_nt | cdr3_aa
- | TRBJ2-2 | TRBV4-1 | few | TGCGCCAGCAGCCAAGATCCTGTGGGGTCCGGGGAGCTGTTTTTT | CASSQDPVGSGELFF
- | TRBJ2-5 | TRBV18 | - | TGTGCCAGCTCGTCTGATATCCAAGAGACCCAGTACTTC | CASSSDIQETQYF
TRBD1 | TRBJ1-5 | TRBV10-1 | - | TGCGCCAGCAGAAGGGGACAGCTGCTAATGGCCCAGCATTTT | CASRRGQLLMAQHF
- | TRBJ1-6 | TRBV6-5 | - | TGTGCCAGCAGTTACCGGACCCACCGTTCACCCCTCCACTTT | CASSYRTHRSPLHF
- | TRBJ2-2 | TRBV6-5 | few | TGTGCCAGCAGAGCTGGGACTTACAACACCGGGGAGCTGTTTTTT | CASRAGTYNTGELFF
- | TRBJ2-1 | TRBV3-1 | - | TGTGCCAGCAGCCAAGGGCGGGTCTACAATGAGCAGTTCTTC | CASSQGRVYNEQFF
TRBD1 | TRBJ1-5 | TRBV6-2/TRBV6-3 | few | TGTGCCAGCAGCCTCTGGACAGGAACTCAGCCCCAGCATTTT | CASSLWTGTQPQHF
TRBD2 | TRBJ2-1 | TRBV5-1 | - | TGCGCCAGCTCCACCGTTGAAATAGCGGGAGGGTCCAGCAATGAGCAGTTCTTC | CASSTVEIAGGSSNEQFF
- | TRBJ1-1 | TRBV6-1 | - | TGTGCCACCATGAGGGAGGGACCCGAAGCTTTCTTT | CATMREGPEAFF
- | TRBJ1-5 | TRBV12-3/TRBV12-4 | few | TGTGCCAGCAGTTTACGCCAGGGAGTAAATCAGCCCCAGCATTTT | CASSLRQGVNQPQHF
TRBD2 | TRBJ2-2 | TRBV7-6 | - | TGTGCCAGCAGCGAAACCGGGACTAGCGCGAGCCTTCGGTCTGACGCGAACACCGGGGAGCTGTTTTTT | CASSETGTSASLRSDANTGELFF
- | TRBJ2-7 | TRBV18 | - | TGTGCCAGCTCACCAGTCCAGCAGGCCTACGAGCAGTACTTC | CASSPVQQAYEQYF
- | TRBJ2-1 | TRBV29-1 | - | TGCAGCGTCCAGGGACTTCTCACCAGCAATGAGCAGTTCTTC | CSVQGLLTSNEQFF
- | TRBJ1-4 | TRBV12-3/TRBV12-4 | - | TGTGCCAGCAGTTTTCTTACAGGGAGTGAAAAACTGTTTTTT | CASSFLTGSEKLFF
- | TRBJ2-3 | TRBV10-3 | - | TGTGCCATCAGTGGGGCCGGACGCACAGATACGCAGTATTTT | CAISGAGRTDTQYF
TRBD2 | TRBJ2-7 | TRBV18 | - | TGTGCCAGCTCACCACGTCTAGCGGGGAACTACGAGCAGTACTTC | CASSPRLAGNYEQYF
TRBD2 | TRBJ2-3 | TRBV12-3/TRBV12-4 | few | TGTGCCAGCAGTTCGGGACTAGCGGAGACAGATACGCAGTATTTT | CASSSGLAETDTQYF
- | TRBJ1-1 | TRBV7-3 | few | TGTGCCAGCAGCTTAACTAGATACACTGAAGCTTTCTTT | CASSLTRYTEAFF
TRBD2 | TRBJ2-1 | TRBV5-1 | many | TGCGCCAGCAGATTTCTAGCGGGGGGGATGAATGAGCAGTTCTTC | CASRFLAGGMNEQFF
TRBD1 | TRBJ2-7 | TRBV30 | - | TGTGCCTGGAGCGGACAGGGGGCCTACGAGCAGTACTTC | CAWSGQGAYEQYF
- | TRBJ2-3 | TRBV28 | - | TGTGCCAGCAGTCTGACGCCGAGCGGGGATACGCAGTATTTT | CASSLTPSGDTQYF
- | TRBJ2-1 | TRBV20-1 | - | TGCAGTGCTAGACTAGACGGTGTGGGCTACAATGAGCAGTTCTTC | CSARLDGVGYNEQFF
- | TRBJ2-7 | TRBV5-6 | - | TGTGCCAGCAGCTTGGCAGGCTCCCTCGAGCAGTACTTC | CASSLAGSLEQYF
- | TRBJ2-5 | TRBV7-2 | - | TGTGCCAGCAGCAGTAGACATCGGGAGACCCAGTACTTC | CASSSRHRETQYF
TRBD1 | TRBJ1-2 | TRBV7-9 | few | TGTGCCAGCAGCCTCAACCCGGGACAGGGGGCTGGTGGCTACACCTTC | CASSLNPGQGAGGYTF
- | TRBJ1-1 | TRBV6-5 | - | TGTGCCAGCAGTTACTTGCCGTACACTGAAGCTTTCTTT | CASSYLPYTEAFF
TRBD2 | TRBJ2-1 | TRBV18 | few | TGTGCCAGCTCACCCCCCGGGACTAGCGGGGACAATGAGCAGTTCTTC | CASSPPGTSGDNEQFF
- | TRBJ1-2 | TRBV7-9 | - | TGTGCCAGCAGCTTATATGAGGGAGACTATGGCTACACCTTC | CASSLYEGDYGYTF
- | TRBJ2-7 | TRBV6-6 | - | TGTGCCAGCAGTTACGAGTTGGAGGGAGCGGAGGGCGAGCAGTACTTC | CASSYELEGAEGEQYF
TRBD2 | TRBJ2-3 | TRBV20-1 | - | TGCAGTGCTAGTACGAGCCCCAGCGGGAGAGATACGCAGTATTTT | CSASTSPSGRDTQYF
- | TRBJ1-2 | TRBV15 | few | TGTGCCACCAGCAGAGGGGGGGCGTATGGCTACACCTTC | CATSRGGAYGYTF
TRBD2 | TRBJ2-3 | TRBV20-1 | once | TGCAGTGCTAGAGATAGCGGGAGTCGGGATACGCAGTATTTT | CSARDSGSRDTQYF
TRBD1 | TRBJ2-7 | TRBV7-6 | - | TGTGCCAGCAGCCCACGCCGGGACAGCTCCTACGAGCAGTACTTC | CASSPRRDSSYEQYF
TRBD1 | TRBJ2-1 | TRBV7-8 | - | TGTGCCAGCAGCTTCGGACAGGGGAACTACAATGAGCAGTTCTTC | CASSFGQGNYNEQFF
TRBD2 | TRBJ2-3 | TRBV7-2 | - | TGTGCCAGCAGCCTACGTGGGACTAGCAGGACAGATACGCAGTATTTT | CASSLRGTSRTDTQYF
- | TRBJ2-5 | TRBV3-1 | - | TGTGCCAGCAGCCAAATTTTGAAGACCCAGTACTTC | CASSQILKTQYF
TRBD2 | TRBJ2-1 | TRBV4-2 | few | TGTGCCAGCAGCCAAGGGGTTGGCGGGAGTTTGAATGAGCAGTTCTTC | CASSQGVGGSLNEQFF
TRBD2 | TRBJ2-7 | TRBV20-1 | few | TGCAGTGCTAAAGCGGCGAGAGCGGGAGGGGCTTACTACGAGCAGTACTTC | CSAKAARAGGAYYEQYF
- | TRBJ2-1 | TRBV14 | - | TGTGCCAGCAGCCAAGTCTGGGGAAATGAGCAGTTCTTC | CASSQVWGNEQFF
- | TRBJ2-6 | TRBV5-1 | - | TGCGCCAGCAGGCGGACGTGGGGGAACTCTGGGGCCAACGTCCTGACTTTC | CASRRTWGNSGANVLTF